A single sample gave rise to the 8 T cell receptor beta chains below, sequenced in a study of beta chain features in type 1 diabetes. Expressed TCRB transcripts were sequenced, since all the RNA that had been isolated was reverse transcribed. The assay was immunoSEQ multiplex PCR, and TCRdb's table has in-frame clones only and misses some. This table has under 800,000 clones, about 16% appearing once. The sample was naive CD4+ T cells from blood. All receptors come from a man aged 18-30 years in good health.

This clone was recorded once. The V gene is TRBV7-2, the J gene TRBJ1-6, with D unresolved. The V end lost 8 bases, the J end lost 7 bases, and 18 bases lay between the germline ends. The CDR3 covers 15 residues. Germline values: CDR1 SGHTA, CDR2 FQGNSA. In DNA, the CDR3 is TGTGCCAGCGCTCTTAAGCGTAATGGGAATTCACCCCTCCACTTT. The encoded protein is CASALKRNGNSPLHF. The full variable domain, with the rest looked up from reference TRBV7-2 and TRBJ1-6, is GAGVSQSPSNKVTEKGKDVELRCDPISGHTALYWYRQSLGQGLEFLIYFQGNSAPDKSGLPSDRFSAERTGGSVSTLTIQRTQQEDSAVYLCASALKRNGNSPLHFGNGTRLTVT.

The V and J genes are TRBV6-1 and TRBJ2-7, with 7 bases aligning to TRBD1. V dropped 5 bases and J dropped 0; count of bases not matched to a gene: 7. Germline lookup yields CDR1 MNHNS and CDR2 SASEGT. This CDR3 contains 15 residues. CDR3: CASSPTRQGSYEQYF. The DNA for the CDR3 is TGTGCCAGCAGTCCTACCCGACAGGGCTCCTACGAGCAGTACTTC.

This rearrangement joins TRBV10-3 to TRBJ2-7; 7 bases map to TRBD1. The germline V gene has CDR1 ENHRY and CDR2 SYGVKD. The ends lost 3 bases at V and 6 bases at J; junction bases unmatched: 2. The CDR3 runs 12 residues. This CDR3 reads CAISDGTVEQYF. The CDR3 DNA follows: TGTGCCATCAGTGATGGGACAGTCGAGCAGTACTTC.

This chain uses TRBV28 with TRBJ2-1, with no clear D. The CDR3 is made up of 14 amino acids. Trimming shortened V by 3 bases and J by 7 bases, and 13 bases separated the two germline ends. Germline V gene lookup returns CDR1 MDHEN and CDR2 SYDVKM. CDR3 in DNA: TGTGCCAGCAGTTTTGGAACATTTAGGAATGAGCAGTTCTTC. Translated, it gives CASSFGTFRNEQFF.

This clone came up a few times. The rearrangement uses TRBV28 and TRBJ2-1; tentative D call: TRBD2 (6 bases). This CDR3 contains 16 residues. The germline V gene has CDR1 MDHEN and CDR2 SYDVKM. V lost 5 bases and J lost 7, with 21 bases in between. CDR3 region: CASSGSSAGSLNEQFF. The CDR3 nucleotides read TGTGCCAGCAGTGGGTCTTCGGCGGGAAGTTTGAATGAGCAGTTCTTC.

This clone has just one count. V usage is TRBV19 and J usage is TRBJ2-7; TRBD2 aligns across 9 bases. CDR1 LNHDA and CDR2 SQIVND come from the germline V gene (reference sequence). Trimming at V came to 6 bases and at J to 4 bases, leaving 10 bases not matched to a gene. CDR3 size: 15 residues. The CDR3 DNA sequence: TGTGCCAGTAGACCGTTTGCCGCGGGAGGGTACGAGCAGTACTTC. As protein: CASRPFAAGGYEQYF.

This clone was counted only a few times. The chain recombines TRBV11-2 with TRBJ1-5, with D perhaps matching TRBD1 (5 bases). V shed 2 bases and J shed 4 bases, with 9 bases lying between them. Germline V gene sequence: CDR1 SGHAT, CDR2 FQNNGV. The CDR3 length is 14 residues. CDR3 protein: CASSLTRGNQPQHF. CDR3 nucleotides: TGTGCCAGCAGCTTAACAAGGGGTAATCAGCCCCAGCATTTT.

The CDR3 nucleotides are TGTGCCCCTCAACTACATGAGGGACAGACTCCCCGGGACACCTTC. It translates to CAPQLHEGQTPRDTF. The gene calls are TRBV7-9 and TRBJ1-2, with TRBD1 matching over 7 bases. Germline CDR1 SEHNR, CDR2 FQNEAQ (reference sequence). This CDR3 spans 15 amino acids. The J segment lost 12 bases and the V segment lost 11 bases, leaving 24 bases of the junction unmatched.